The T cell receptor beta chain described here comes from a study of shared clonotypes between healthy human individuals. Findings and limits, study-wide: The authors sampled blood alone, and tissue repertoires likely differ.

Notes on this clone: Its cognate antigen is unknown.

Original data processing: Filtering differed since immunoSEQ provided only junctions, with no quality scores. Using immunoSEQ multiplex PCR, the repertoire was profiled, and TCRdb retains in-frame clones only, with some absent. D and trimming come from the DNA, and the V and J calls and clone size come from that table. The top ten hold 10% to 15% of the sample, which has fewer than 650,000 clones, over 60% seen once. V was trimmed by 3 bases and J by 10 bases, leaving 7 bases between them. The germline CDR1 and CDR2 sequences are KGHSH and LQKENI. The CDR3 runs to 11 residues. The study drew all its donors from Caucasian adults living in Nashville, Tennessee.

The clonotype was recovered from a woman in her thirties or forties in good health. Some clones in this sample may be carry-over from other donors' samples. Sequenced: PBMCs. V and J are TRBV18 and TRBJ2-1; D tentatively reads TRBD1 or TRBD2 (6 bases each). Here the CDR3 reads CASSPGGEQFF. The CDR3 nucleotides read TGTGCCAGCTCACCGGGGGGCGAGCAGTTCTTC.